This TCR beta chain is drawn from a study of T cell repertoires in cytomegalovirus infection. From germline, CDR1 is SGHDT and CDR2 YYEEEE. CDR3 length: 17 residues. The junction had 9 bases not matched to a gene; V was cut back by 0 bases and J by 1 base. Study observations and caveats: CMV-specific HLA-C-restricted TCR beta clonotypes dominated the ex vivo response.

TCRdb called the reads again in MiXCR, with one record for every CDR3 protein. In the table there are about 68,000 distinct CDR3 sequences, around 21% of which are singletons. The table lists this clonotype with a few counts. Its matching antigen is unknown. The source is a human donor in good health (CMV status not recorded). Some clones in this sample may be carry-over from other donors' samples. The sequenced material came from PBMCs, sequenced either directly or after in vitro stimulation (not recorded which). This chain connects TRBV5-6 to TRBJ2-5, with 7 positions matching TRBD2. This CDR3 is CASSLATSLPTQETQYF. CDR3 bases: TGTGCCAGCAGCTTGGCGACTAGCTTGCCAACCCAAGAGACCCAGTACTTC.